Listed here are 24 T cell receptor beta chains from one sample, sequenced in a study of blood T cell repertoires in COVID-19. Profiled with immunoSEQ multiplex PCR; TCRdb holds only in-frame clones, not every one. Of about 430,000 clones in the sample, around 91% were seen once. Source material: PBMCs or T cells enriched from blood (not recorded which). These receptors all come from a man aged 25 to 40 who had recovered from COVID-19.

CDR3 nucleotides: TGCGCCAGCAGCTTAGACGGACAGCTTAACTATGGCTACACCTTC. This translates into CASSLDGQLNYGYTF. V is TRBV5-1 and J is TRBJ1-2; D is possibly TRBD1 (6 bases). The CDR3 spans 15 residues. V was cut by 2 bases and J by 1 base, with 12 bases left in between. The germline V gene encodes CDR1 SGHRS and CDR2 YFSETQ.

The CDR3 region is CASGELYEQYF. In nucleotides, the CDR3 is TGTGCTAGTGGTGAGTTATACGAGCAGTACTTC. The chain couples TRBV12-5 to TRBJ2-7; D not resolved. There are 11 residues in the CDR3. Deletions cut 5 bases from V and 4 bases from J, with 6 bases between. The V gene's germline CDR1 is LGHNT and CDR2 FRNRAP.

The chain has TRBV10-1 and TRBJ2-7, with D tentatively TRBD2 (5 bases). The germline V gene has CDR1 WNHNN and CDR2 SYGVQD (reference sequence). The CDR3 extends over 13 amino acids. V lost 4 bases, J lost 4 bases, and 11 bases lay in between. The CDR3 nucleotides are TGCGCCAGCAGTGCGGCGGGCACTTACGAGCAGTACTTC. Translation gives CASSAAGTYEQYF.

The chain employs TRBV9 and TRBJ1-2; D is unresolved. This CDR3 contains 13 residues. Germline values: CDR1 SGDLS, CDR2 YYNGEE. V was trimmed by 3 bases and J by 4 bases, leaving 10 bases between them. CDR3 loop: CASSDRSAYGYTF. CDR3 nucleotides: TGTGCCAGCAGCGACCGGAGTGCCTATGGCTACACCTTC.

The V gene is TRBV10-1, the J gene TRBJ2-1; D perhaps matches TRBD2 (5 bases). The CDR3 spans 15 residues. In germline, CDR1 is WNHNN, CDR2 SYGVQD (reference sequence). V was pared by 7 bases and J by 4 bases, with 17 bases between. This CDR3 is CASNLYGGSYNEQFF. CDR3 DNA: TGCGCCAGCAATCTATATGGCGGGTCGTACAATGAGCAGTTCTTC.

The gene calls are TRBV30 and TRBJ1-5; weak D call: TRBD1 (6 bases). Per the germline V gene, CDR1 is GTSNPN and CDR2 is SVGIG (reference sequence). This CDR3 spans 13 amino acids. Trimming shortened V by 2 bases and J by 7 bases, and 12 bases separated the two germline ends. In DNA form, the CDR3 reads TGTGCCTGGAGTCAGGACAGCTGGCAGCCCCAGCATTTT. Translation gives CAWSQDSWQPQHF.

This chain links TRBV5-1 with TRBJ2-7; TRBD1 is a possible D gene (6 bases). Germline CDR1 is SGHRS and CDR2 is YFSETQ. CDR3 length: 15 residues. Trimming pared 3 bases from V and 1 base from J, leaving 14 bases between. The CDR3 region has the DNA TGCGCCAGCAGCTGGCTGGGGACATCTTCCTACGAGCAGTACTTC. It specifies CASSWLGTSSYEQYF.

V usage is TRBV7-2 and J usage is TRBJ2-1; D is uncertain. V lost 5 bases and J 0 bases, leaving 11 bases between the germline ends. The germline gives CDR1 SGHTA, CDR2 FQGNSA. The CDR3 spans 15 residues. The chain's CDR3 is CASSLQTSSYNEQFF. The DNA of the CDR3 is TGTGCCAGCAGCCTACAGACGAGCTCCTACAATGAGCAGTTCTTC.

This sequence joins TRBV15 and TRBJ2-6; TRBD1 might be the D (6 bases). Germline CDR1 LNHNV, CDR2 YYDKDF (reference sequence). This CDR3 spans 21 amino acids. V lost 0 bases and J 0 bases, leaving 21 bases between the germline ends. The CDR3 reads CATSRDGDRRSFSSGANVLTF. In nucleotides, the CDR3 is TGTGCCACCAGCAGAGATGGAGACAGGAGGAGTTTTAGCTCTGGGGCCAACGTCCTGACTTTC. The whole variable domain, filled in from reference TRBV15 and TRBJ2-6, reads DAMVIQNPRYQVTQFGKPVTLSCSQTLNHNVMYWYQQKSSQAPKLLFHYYDKDFNNEADTPDNFQSRRPNTSFCFLDIRSPGLGDTAMYLCATSRDGDRRSFSSGANVLTFGAGSRLTVL.

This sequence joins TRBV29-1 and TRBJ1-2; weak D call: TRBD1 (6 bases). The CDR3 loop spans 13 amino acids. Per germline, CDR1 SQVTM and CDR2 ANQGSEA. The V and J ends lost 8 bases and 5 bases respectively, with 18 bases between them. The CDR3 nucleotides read TGCAGCACCCGACAGGAACTAGTTTATGGCTACACCTTC. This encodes CSTRQELVYGYTF. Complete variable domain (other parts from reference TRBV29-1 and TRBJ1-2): SAVISQKPSRDICQRGTSLTIQCQVDSQVTMMFWYRQQPGQSLTLIATANQGSEATYESGFVIDKFPISRPNLTFSTLTVSNMSPEDSSIYLCSTRQELVYGYTFGSGTRLTVV.

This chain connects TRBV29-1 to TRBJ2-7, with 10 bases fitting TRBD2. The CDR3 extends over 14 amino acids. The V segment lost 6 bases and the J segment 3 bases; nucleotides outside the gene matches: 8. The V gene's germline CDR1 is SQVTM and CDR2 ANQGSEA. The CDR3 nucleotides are TGCAGCGTAGTCGGACTAGCGGACTACTACGAGCAGTACTTC. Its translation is CSVVGLADYYEQYF.

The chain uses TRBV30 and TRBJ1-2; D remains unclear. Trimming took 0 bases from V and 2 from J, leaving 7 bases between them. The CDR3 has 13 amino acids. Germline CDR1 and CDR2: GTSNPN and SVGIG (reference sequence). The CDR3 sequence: CAWSVAANYGYTF. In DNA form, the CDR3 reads TGTGCCTGGAGTGTTGCGGCAAACTATGGCTACACCTTC.

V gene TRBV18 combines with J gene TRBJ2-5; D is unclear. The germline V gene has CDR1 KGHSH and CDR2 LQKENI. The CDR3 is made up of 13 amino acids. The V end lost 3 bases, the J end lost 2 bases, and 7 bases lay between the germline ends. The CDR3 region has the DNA TGTGCCAGCTCACCCAATCTACAAGAGACCCAGTACTTC. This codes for CASSPNLQETQYF.

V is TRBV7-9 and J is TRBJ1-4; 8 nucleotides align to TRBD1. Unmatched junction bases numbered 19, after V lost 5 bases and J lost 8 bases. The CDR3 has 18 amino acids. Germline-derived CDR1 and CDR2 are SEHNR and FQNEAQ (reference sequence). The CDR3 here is CASSVSGTGSFWGEKLFF. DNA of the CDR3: TGTGCCAGCAGCGTGTCGGGGACAGGATCGTTTTGGGGGGAAAAACTGTTTTTT.

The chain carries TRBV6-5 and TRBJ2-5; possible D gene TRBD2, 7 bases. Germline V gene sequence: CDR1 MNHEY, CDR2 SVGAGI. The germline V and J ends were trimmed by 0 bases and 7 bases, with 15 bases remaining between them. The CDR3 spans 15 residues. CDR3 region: CASSYSIGGLRTQYF. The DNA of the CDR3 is TGTGCCAGCAGTTACTCGATAGGGGGACTAAGGACCCAGTACTTC.

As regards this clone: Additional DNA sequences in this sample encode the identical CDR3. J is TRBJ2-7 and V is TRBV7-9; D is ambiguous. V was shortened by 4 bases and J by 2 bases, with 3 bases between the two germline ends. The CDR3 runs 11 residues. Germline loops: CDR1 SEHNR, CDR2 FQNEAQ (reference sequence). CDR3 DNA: TGTGCCAGCAGCTCAGCCTACGAGCAGTACTTC. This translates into CASSSAYEQYF. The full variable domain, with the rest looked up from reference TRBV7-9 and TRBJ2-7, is DTGVSQNPRHKITKRGQNVTFRCDPISEHNRLYWYRQTLGQGPEFLTYFQNEAQLEKSRLLSDRFSAERPKGSFSTLEIQRTEQGDSAMYLCASSSAYEQYFGPGTRLTVT.

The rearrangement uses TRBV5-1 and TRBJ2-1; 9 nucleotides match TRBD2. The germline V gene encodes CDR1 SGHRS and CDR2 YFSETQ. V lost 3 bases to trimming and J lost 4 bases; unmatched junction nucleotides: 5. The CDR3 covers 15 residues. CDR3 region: CASSSASGKYNEQFF. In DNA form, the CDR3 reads TGCGCCAGCAGCTCAGCTAGCGGGAAGTACAATGAGCAGTTCTTC.

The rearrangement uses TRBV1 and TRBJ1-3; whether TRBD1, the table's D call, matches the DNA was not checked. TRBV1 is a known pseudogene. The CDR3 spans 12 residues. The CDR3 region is CTSGRAGNTIYF. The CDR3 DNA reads TGCACCAGCGGGCGTGCTGGAAACACCATATATTTT.

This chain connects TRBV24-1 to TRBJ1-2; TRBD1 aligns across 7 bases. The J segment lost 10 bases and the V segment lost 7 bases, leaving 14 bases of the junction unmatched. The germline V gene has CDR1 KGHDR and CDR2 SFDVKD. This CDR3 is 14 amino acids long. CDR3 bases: TGTGCCACCAGCACAGGGGCCCTCCTAGACTTCTACACCTTC. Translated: CATSTGALLDFYTF.

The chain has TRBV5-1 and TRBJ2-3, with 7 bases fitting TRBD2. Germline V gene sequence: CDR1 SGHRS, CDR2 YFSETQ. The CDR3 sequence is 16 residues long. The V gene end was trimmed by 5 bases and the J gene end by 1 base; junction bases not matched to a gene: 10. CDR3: CASSEGLYRGTDTQYF. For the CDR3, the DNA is TGCGCCAGCAGTGAGGGACTATATCGTGGCACAGATACGCAGTATTTT.

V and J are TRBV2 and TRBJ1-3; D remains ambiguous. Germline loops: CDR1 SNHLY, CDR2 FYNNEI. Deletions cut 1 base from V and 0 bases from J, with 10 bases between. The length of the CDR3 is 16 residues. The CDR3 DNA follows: TGTGCCAGCAGTGAAGAGTCGGGTATCTCTGGAAACACCATATATTTT. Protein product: CASSEESGISGNTIYF.

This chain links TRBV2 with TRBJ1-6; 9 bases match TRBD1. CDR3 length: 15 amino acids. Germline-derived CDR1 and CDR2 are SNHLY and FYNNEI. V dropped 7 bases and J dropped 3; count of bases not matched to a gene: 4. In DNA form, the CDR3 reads TGTGCCAGCATCCCGGACAGGGGCTATAATTCACCCCTCCACTTT. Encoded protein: CASIPDRGYNSPLHF.

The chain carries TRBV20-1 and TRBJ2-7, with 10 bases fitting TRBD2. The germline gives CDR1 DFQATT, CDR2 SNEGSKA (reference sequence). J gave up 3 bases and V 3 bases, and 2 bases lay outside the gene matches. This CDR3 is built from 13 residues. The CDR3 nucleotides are TGCAGTGCTAGTGTAGCGGGAGGCTACGAGCAGTACTTC. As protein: CSASVAGGYEQYF.

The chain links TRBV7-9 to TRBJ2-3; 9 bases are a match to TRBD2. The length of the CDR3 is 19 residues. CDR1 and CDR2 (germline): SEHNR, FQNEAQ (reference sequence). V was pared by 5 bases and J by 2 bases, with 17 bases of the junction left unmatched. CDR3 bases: TGTGCCAGCAGCCAATGGCTAGCGGGGACCTCACCAAACACAGATACGCAGTATTTT. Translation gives CASSQWLAGTSPNTDTQYF.